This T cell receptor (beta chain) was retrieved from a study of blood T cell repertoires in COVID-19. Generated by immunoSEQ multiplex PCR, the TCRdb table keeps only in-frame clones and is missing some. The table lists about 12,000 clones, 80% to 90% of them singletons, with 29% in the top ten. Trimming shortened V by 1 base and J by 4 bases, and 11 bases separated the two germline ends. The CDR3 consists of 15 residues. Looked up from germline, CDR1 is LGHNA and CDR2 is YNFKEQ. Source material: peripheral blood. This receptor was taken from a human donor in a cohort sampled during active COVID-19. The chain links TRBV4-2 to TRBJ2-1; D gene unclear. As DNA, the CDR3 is TGTGCCAGCAGCCAAGTACCATCGGTTTACAATGAGCAGTTCTTC. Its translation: CASSQVPSVYNEQFF.